These 25 T cell receptor beta chains were all obtained from the same sample, sequenced in a study of Ad26.COV2.S vaccination and SARS-CoV-2 variants. TCRdb's table, derived via immunoSEQ multiplex PCR, lists solely in-frame clones and lacks some. The data hold some 320,000 clones, with over 80% observed a single time. The treatment was: roughly 20 received Ad26.COV2.S at low or high dose, single or two shots; a few received placebo; per-sample allocation not given. Collection of samples fell on day 63 after the first vaccine or placebo injection. This sample comprised peripheral blood, obtained in a trial of Ad26.COV2.S vaccine versus placebo. The receptor set was obtained from a person aged 18-65 years who received the Ad26.COV2.S COVID-19 vaccine or a placebo.

The J gene is TRBJ2-7, the V gene TRBV10-3; TRBD1 or TRBD2 may be the D gene (5 bases each). Looked up from germline, CDR1 is ENHRY and CDR2 is SYGVKD. V lost 3 bases to trimming and J lost 5 bases, with 11 bases between them. The CDR3 spans 13 residues. For the CDR3, the DNA is TGTGCCATCAGTGAAATTCGGGACGACGAGCAGTACTTC. Its protein is CAISEIRDDEQYF.

The genes are TRBV19 and TRBJ2-1, with TRBD1 matching over 11 bases. V lost 4 bases and J lost 4; bases outside the gene matches: 3. Germline CDR1 LNHDA, CDR2 SQIVND (reference sequence). The CDR3 spans 15 residues. The CDR3, as DNA: TGTGCCAGTAGTAAGGACAGGGGGCAGTACAATGAGCAGTTCTTC. Translated: CASSKDRGQYNEQFF.

CDR3 sequence reads: CASPSTGRVGDTQYF. The DNA of the CDR3 is TGTGCCAGCCCCTCTACTGGGAGAGTGGGAGATACGCAGTATTTT. The chain has TRBV5-4 and TRBJ2-3; TRBD2 is a possible D gene (5 bases). The CDR3 is made up of 15 amino acids. V gave up 7 bases and J gave up 5 bases, with 20 bases separating them. Looked up from germline, CDR1 is SGHNT and CDR2 is YYREEE (reference sequence).

V is TRBV6-5 and J is TRBJ2-7; D is ambiguous. Germline CDR1 is MNHEY and CDR2 is SVGAGI. The V end lost 2 bases, the J end lost 4 bases, and 15 bases lay between the germline ends. This CDR3 contains 15 residues. The CDR3 region is CASSYRKTRLYEQYF. CDR3 sequence (DNA): TGTGCCAGCAGTTACCGTAAAACGAGACTGTACGAGCAGTACTTC.

This clone was seen just once. The gene calls are TRBV6-5 and TRBJ1-6; D is possibly TRBD1 (6 bases). The CDR3 covers 15 residues. CDR1 and CDR2 from the germline V gene are MNHEY and SVGAGI. Trimming left V 8 bases short and J 7 bases short, with 18 bases between. CDR3 DNA: TGTGCCAGCGAGGAGGCAGACAGGCGGAATTCACCCCTCCACTTT. This codes for CASEEADRRNSPLHF.

This chain uses TRBV6-5 with TRBJ1-4; maybe TRBD1 (5 bases). Germline CDR1 MNHEY, CDR2 SVGAGI. Trimming took off 5 bases at V and 0 bases at J, with 10 bases between the two ends. The CDR3 runs to 15 residues. CDR3 loop: CASSRDGATNEKLFF. CDR3 coding DNA: TGTGCCAGCAGTCGGGACGGCGCAACTAATGAAAAACTGTTTTTT.

The chain is built from TRBV4-1 and TRBJ1-1, with D hard to call. V lost 4 bases and J lost 4, with 13 bases in between. The CDR3 contains 14 residues. Germline V CDR1 and CDR2: MGHRA, YSYEKL. The CDR3 sequence is CASSLEEGLTEAFF. In DNA, the CDR3 is TGCGCCAGCAGCCTCGAGGAGGGTCTCACTGAAGCTTTCTTT.

V usage is TRBV11-3 and J usage is TRBJ1-1, with D tentatively TRBD1 (5 bases). The V end was cut by 0 bases, the J end by 5 bases, with 10 bases between. The length of the CDR3 is 14 residues. Germline V gene data show CDR1 as SGHNT and CDR2 as YENEEA. The CDR3 DNA is TGTGCCAGCAGCTTAGATAGGGCAGGGACTGAAGCTTTCTTT. Translated: CASSLDRAGTEAFF.

The rearrangement uses TRBV3-1 (or the pseudogene TRBV3-2) and TRBJ1-2, with TRBD1 identical over 8 bases. There are 15 residues in the CDR3. CDR1 is LGHDT, CDR2 YNNKEL, per germline (reference sequence). The junction had 4 bases not matched to a gene; V was cut back by 3 bases and J by 1 base. The CDR3 DNA sequence: TGTGCCAGCAGCCACCACAGGGGGGATAACTATGGCTACACCTTC. It encodes CASSHHRGDNYGYTF.

The V and J genes are TRBV19 and TRBJ1-2; D is possibly TRBD1 (5 bases). Per the germline V gene, CDR1 is LNHDA and CDR2 is SQIVND (reference sequence). The V end was cut by 3 bases, the J end by 8 bases, with 10 bases between. The CDR3 has 12 residues. CDR3 residues: CASSMGLNGYTF. The CDR3 DNA sequence: TGTGCCAGTAGTATGGGACTTAACGGCTACACCTTC.

This sequence joins TRBV28 and TRBJ2-3; D could derive from TRBD1 or TRBD2 (6 bases each). The CDR3 is 13 amino acids. Deletions cut 11 bases from V and 6 bases from J, with 18 bases between. Per the germline V gene, CDR1 is MDHEN and CDR2 is SYDVKM. The CDR3 bases are TGTGCCGGCTTTGATCCGGGGGCGGATACGCAGTATTTT. This translates into CAGFDPGADTQYF.

V usage is TRBV7-2 and J usage is TRBJ2-2; D gene ambiguous. CDR1 is SGHTA and CDR2 is FQGNSA in the germline V gene. V lost 5 bases to trimming and J lost 8 bases, with 12 bases between them. This CDR3 contains 13 residues. The CDR3 spells CASSIPLRGELFF. For the CDR3, the DNA is TGTGCCAGCAGCATCCCGTTGAGAGGGGAGCTGTTTTTT.

This chain joins TRBV7-3 and TRBJ2-1; 10 bases match TRBD2. J gave up 2 bases and V 2 bases, and 3 bases lay outside the gene matches. CDR3 length: 16 amino acids. Germline loops: CDR1 SGHTA, CDR2 FQGTGA. The CDR3 DNA sequence: TGTGCCAGCAGCTTAGCGAGCGGGGGGGCCTACAATGAGCAGTTCTTC. Protein product: CASSLASGGAYNEQFF.

This chain uses TRBV5-1 with TRBJ2-2; 8 bases map to TRBD1. The CDR3 spans 15 residues. Germline CDR1 is SGHRS and CDR2 is YFSETQ. The V and J ends lost 0 bases and 8 bases, in that order; junction bases with no gene match: 6. This CDR3 is CASSLERTGIGELFF. The CDR3 DNA follows: TGCGCCAGCAGCTTGGAGCGGACAGGGATAGGGGAGCTGTTTTTT.

V usage is TRBV20-1 and J usage is TRBJ2-3; D is ambiguous. This CDR3 spans 11 amino acids. The V end lost 5 bases, the J end lost 6 bases, and 9 bases lay between the germline ends. Germline-derived CDR1 and CDR2 are DFQATT and SNEGSKA (reference sequence). DNA for the CDR3: TGCAGTGCTGGATCTTCGGATACGCAGTATTTT. This sequence encodes CSAGSSDTQYF.

J is TRBJ1-2 and V is TRBV27, with D possibly matching TRBD1 (5 bases). The CDR3 consists of 15 residues. V lost 0 bases and J 5 bases, leaving 13 bases between the germline ends. Germline lookup yields CDR1 MNHEY and CDR2 SMNVEV (reference sequence). The CDR3 spells CASSLSGRVGYGYTF. The CDR3 bases are TGTGCCAGCAGTTTATCGGGCAGGGTGGGATATGGCTACACCTTC.

The gene calls are TRBV28 and TRBJ1-5; 11 positions match TRBD1. Germline loops: CDR1 MDHEN, CDR2 SYDVKM. The V gene end was trimmed by 2 bases and the J gene end by 3 bases; junction bases not matched to a gene: 6. CDR3 length equals 17 residues. Here the CDR3 reads CASSLGTGGDFNQPQHF. The CDR3 DNA reads TGTGCCAGCAGTTTAGGGACAGGGGGGGACTTCAATCAGCCCCAGCATTTT.

The J gene is TRBJ1-1, the V gene TRBV5-1; D gene uncertain. Germline V gene lookup returns CDR1 SGHRS and CDR2 YFSETQ. The germline V and J ends were trimmed by 4 bases and 4 bases, with 14 bases remaining between them. CDR3 size: 14 residues. CDR3 nucleotide sequence: TGCGCCAGCAGCCCTTCGGGCGTGGGCACTGAAGCTTTCTTT. Amino acids: CASSPSGVGTEAFF. The variable domain in full, with the rest retrieved from reference TRBV5-1 and TRBJ1-1, is KAGVTQTPRYLIKTRGQQVTLSCSPISGHRSVSWYQQTPGQGLQFLFEYFSETQRNKGNFPGRFSGRQFSNSRSEMNVSTLELGDSALYLCASSPSGVGTEAFFGQGTRLTVV.

The chain is built from TRBV7-9 and TRBJ2-5; TRBD2 aligns across 12 bases. The germline V gene has CDR1 SEHNR and CDR2 FQNEAQ (reference sequence). The CDR3 extends over 15 amino acids. The V segment lost 5 bases and the J segment 5 bases; nucleotides outside the gene matches: 6. The CDR3: CASSHSSGGAETQYF. The DNA for the CDR3 is TGTGCCAGCAGCCACTCTAGCGGGGGGGCGGAGACCCAGTACTTC.

The V and J genes are TRBV6-5 and TRBJ1-5; 10 bases line up with TRBD1. CDR1 and CDR2 (germline): MNHEY, SVGAGI. Germline trimming cut 6 bases from V and 6 bases from J; bases unmatched to any gene: 8. The CDR3 has 15 residues. CDR3 residues: CASRPGQGESQPQHF. The CDR3 DNA reads TGTGCCAGCAGGCCAGGACAGGGGGAGAGTCAGCCCCAGCATTTT.

This chain uses TRBV6-5 with TRBJ2-7, with TRBD2 identical over 8 bases. V lost 0 bases and J lost 5; bases outside the gene matches: 3. The germline CDR1 and CDR2 sequences are MNHEY and SVGAGI. The CDR3 has 14 residues. CDR3 sequence (DNA): TGTGCCAGCAGTTACTCGATAGCGGGGCACGAGCAGTACTTC. Translated, it gives CASSYSIAGHEQYF.

The V call is TRBV28, the J call TRBJ1-5; weak D call: TRBD1 (6 bases). Germline V lookup: CDR1 MDHEN, CDR2 SYDVKM. This CDR3 comprises 17 residues. V shed 3 bases and J shed 1 base, with 16 bases lying between them. CDR3 amino acids: CASSLGGGVRSNQPQHF. In DNA, the CDR3 is TGTGCCAGCAGTTTGGGGGGGGGCGTGAGAAGCAATCAGCCCCAGCATTTT.

This clone occurred once. The chain carries TRBV7-9 and TRBJ1-2, with 7 positions matching TRBD1. V shed 8 bases and J 2 bases; nucleotides not matched to a gene: 14. The CDR3 has 16 amino acids. Germline lookup yields CDR1 SEHNR and CDR2 FQNEAQ (reference sequence). The CDR3 is CASGTPPVTGNYGYTF. The CDR3 coding sequence is TGTGCCAGCGGCACCCCTCCAGTGACAGGGAACTATGGCTACACCTTC.

V gene TRBV29-1 combines with J gene TRBJ1-1, with D possibly being TRBD1 (5 bases). This CDR3 region has 13 residues. CDR1 is SQVTM and CDR2 is ANQGSEA in the germline V gene. Trimming took 5 bases from V and 0 from J, leaving 10 bases between them. DNA for the CDR3: TGCAGCGTTCGTCGGGACGTGAACACTGAAGCTTTCTTT. Protein product: CSVRRDVNTEAFF. The whole variable domain, remainder taken from reference TRBV29-1 and TRBJ1-1, is SAVISQKPSRDICQRGTSLTIQCQVDSQVTMMFWYRQQPGQSLTLIATANQGSEATYESGFVIDKFPISRPNLTFSTLTVSNMSPEDSSIYLCSVRRDVNTEAFFGQGTRLTVV.

V and J are TRBV2 and TRBJ2-7; 8 bases align to TRBD1. V shed 3 bases, J shed 11 bases, and the junction held 12 bases outside the gene matches. The germline gives CDR1 SNHLY, CDR2 FYNNEI. CDR3 length: 14 residues. DNA for the CDR3: TGTGCCAGCAGTGATTTTGGCACAGGGGGTGTTAAGTACTTC. This translates into CASSDFGTGGVKYF.